This T cell receptor beta chain was sequenced for a study of OX40 agonist ivuxolimab in advanced cancers. Sequencing used immunoSEQ multiplex PCR; TCRdb keeps in-frame clones, though not all of them. This sample has 12,000 to 15,000 clones, with around 76% found just once. This clone was counted a single time. The V end was cut by 0 bases, the J end by 0 bases, with 9 bases between. The length of the CDR3 is 15 residues. Germline V gene data show CDR1 as LGHNA and CDR2 as YSLEER. This clonotype was obtained from an adult with an advanced solid tumor such as melanoma, head and neck, liver or kidney cancer. Sequences were derived from CD4+ or CD8+ T cells sorted from blood, sampled in a trial of the OX40 agonist ivuxolimab. V and J are TRBV4-3 and TRBJ2-7; D is possibly TRBD1 or TRBD2 (5 bases each). CDR3 region: CASSQEGRGSYEQYF. CDR3 bases: TGCGCCAGCAGCCAAGAGGGACGGGGCTCCTACGAGCAGTACTTC.